Below, 25 T cell receptor beta chains from the same sample are listed, as sequenced in a study of T cell repertoires in cytomegalovirus infection. For these receptors, no antigen is known. TCRdb called the reads again in MiXCR, with one record for every CDR3 protein. The repertoire holds approximately 770,000 distinct CDR3 sequences, with 25% to 35% as singletons. Sequenced here: cultured CD8+ T cells from PBMCs, sampled from culture after CMV antigen stimulation. The source of these receptors is a human donor in good health (CMV status not recorded). Some clones in this sample may be carry-over from other donors' samples.

This clonotype has only a few counts. This chain links TRBV6-2 or TRBV6-3 with TRBJ1-1; no definite D call. This CDR3 is built from 12 residues. Germline lookup yields CDR1 MNHEY and CDR2 SVGEGT. Deletions cut 5 bases from V and 4 bases from J, with 8 bases between. The CDR3, as DNA: TGTGCCAGCAGTAACGAGGGCACTGAAGCTTTCTTT. Translating gives CASSNEGTEAFF.

This chain connects TRBV7-9 to TRBJ2-1; 8 nucleotides line up with TRBD2. Trimming took 5 bases from V and 6 from J; bases not matched to a gene: 12. CDR1 is SEHNR and CDR2 is FQNEAQ in the germline V gene (reference sequence). There are 16 residues in the CDR3. CDR3: CASSTPGGGGLNEQFF. In nucleotides, the CDR3 is TGTGCCAGCAGCACCCCGGGAGGCGGGGGGCTCAATGAGCAGTTCTTC.

This clonotype was seen only a few times. The chain couples TRBV7-6 to TRBJ2-7; D may be TRBD2 (5 bases). CDR1 is SGHVS and CDR2 is FNYEAQ in the germline V gene. V was shortened by 3 bases and J by 2 bases, with 11 bases between the two germline ends. The CDR3 runs 14 residues. CDR3 coding DNA: TGTGCCAGCAGCTTCGATGCTAGCACCTACGAGCAGTACTTC. Encoded protein: CASSFDASTYEQYF.

This chain uses TRBV12-5 with TRBJ2-1, with a tentative D call TRBD2 (5 bases). This CDR3 is 12 amino acids long. The V end lost 2 bases, the J end lost 10 bases, and 9 bases lay between the germline ends. The V gene's germline CDR1 is LGHNT and CDR2 FRNRAP. The CDR3: CASGLPPGEQFF. CDR3 sequence (DNA): TGTGCTAGTGGTTTGCCGCCGGGGGAGCAGTTCTTC.

The V gene is TRBV20-1, the J gene TRBJ2-3, with 11 bases identical to TRBD2. CDR3 size: 19 residues. V lost 0 bases to trimming and J lost 2 bases; unmatched junction nucleotides: 13. Per germline, CDR1 DFQATT and CDR2 SNEGSKA (reference sequence). In nucleotides, the CDR3 is TGCAGTGCTAGAGATCGACTAGCGGGGTACATTATTTCCACAGATACGCAGTATTTT. It specifies CSARDRLAGYIISTDTQYF.

V usage is TRBV2 and J usage is TRBJ1-1, with TRBD1 matching 7 bases. With V trimmed by 9 bases and J by 0 bases, 4 bases remained unmatched. The CDR3 contains 13 residues. In germline, CDR1 is SNHLY, CDR2 FYNNEI. The CDR3 sequence: CASPGQMNTEAFF. CDR3 coding DNA: TGTGCCAGTCCGGGACAGATGAACACTGAAGCTTTCTTT.

This clonotype was counted between two and nine times. This chain connects TRBV12-3 or TRBV12-4 to TRBJ2-1; 8 bases are a match to TRBD2. CDR3 length: 16 residues. V lost 7 bases and J lost 7; bases outside the gene matches: 15. CDR3 sequence reads: CASTLGIAGTRNEQFF. The CDR3 DNA is TGTGCCAGCACCCTCGGGATAGCGGGGACTAGAAATGAGCAGTTCTTC.

This clonotype has ten or more counts. This chain links TRBV27 with TRBJ2-2, with D hard to call. Germline V gives CDR1 MNHEY, CDR2 SMNVEV (reference sequence). Trimming removed 8 bases at V and 0 bases at J, with 16 bases between. The CDR3 runs 16 residues. This CDR3 reads CASGVLGFSNTGELFF. CDR3 nucleotide sequence: TGTGCCAGCGGAGTTTTGGGATTTTCGAACACCGGGGAGCTGTTTTTT.

This clonotype showed up just a few times. The chain is built from TRBV7-2 and TRBJ2-2; D is unclear. The CDR3 is made up of 15 amino acids. V gave up 1 base and J gave up 3 bases, with 9 bases separating them. Germline V gene data show CDR1 as SGHTA and CDR2 as FQGNSA. CDR3 coding DNA: TGTGCCAGCAGCTTAGAGGGCCGATACACCGGGGAGCTGTTTTTT. It is translated as CASSLEGRYTGELFF. The full variable domain, its missing parts supplied by reference TRBV7-2 and TRBJ2-2, is GAGVSQSPSNKVTEKGKDVELRCDPISGHTALYWYRQSLGQGLEFLIYFQGNSAPDKSGLPSDRFSAERTGGSVSTLTIQRTQQEDSAVYLCASSLEGRYTGELFFGEGSRLTVL.

The chain combines TRBV7-9 with TRBJ2-7; 7 positions match TRBD2. V was clipped by 5 bases and J by 3 bases; unmatched bases: 4. The CDR3 runs to 13 residues. In germline, CDR1 is SEHNR, CDR2 FQNEAQ (reference sequence). The CDR3 here is CASSPAGDYEQYV. CDR3 nucleotide sequence: TGTGCCAGCAGCCCGGCGGGAGACTACGAGCAGTACGTC.

This clonotype was detected a few times. The V gene is TRBV2, the J gene TRBJ2-1; possible D gene TRBD1, 6 bases. Trimming pared 6 bases from V and 13 bases from J, leaving 7 bases between. This CDR3 comprises 9 residues. Germline loops: CDR1 SNHLY, CDR2 FYNNEI. Here the CDR3 reads CASRDSQFF. As DNA, the CDR3 is TGTGCCAGCAGGGACAGTCAGTTCTTC. The full variable domain, with the rest looked up from reference TRBV2 and TRBJ2-1, is EPEVTQTPSHQVTQMGQEVILRCVPISNHLYFYWYRQILGQKVEFLVSFYNNEISEKSEIFDDQFSVERPDGSNFTLKIRSTKLEDSAMYFCASRDSQFFGPGTRLTVL.

The rearrangement links TRBV6-1 to TRBJ2-7; tentatively, D is TRBD2 (6 bases). The CDR3 extends over 15 amino acids. Trimming removed 6 bases at V and 6 bases at J, with 21 bases between. Germline V gene data show CDR1 as MNHNS and CDR2 as SASEGT. CDR3 nucleotides: TGTGCCAGCAGCCCCCCGGGACTCAGTAGTTCCGAGCAGTACTTC. It yields the protein CASSPPGLSSSEQYF.

The chain employs TRBV27 and TRBJ2-1; 12 bases are a match to TRBD2. Germline values: CDR1 MNHEY, CDR2 SMNVEV (reference sequence). CDR3 length: 15 amino acids. Losses at the gene ends were 3 bases for V and 5 bases for J; bases not matched to a gene: 2. CDR3 sequence (DNA): TGTGCCAGCAGTTTGGGACTAGCGGGCCACAATGAGCAGTTCTTC. Translation: CASSLGLAGHNEQFF.

The chain recombines TRBV4-3 with TRBJ1-2; 7 bases match TRBD1. Unmatched junction bases numbered 10, after V lost 4 bases and J lost 5 bases. The germline V gene has CDR1 LGHNA and CDR2 YSLEER. The CDR3 sequence is 15 residues long. The CDR3 loop is CASSPQTGTAYGYTF. Written as DNA, the CDR3 is TGCGCCAGCAGCCCCCAAACCGGGACAGCGTATGGCTACACCTTC.

V and J are TRBV5-4 and TRBJ2-3, with TRBD1 identical over 7 bases. Per germline, CDR1 SGHNT and CDR2 YYREEE (reference sequence). The CDR3 loop spans 19 amino acids. V gave up 6 bases and J gave up 0 bases; unmatched junction bases: 19. The CDR3 region is CASTGAWTGFSTSTDTQYF. CDR3 DNA: TGTGCCAGCACCGGAGCCTGGACAGGCTTTTCGACTAGCACAGATACGCAGTATTTT.

Remarks on this clonotype: This sequence may be a read error, since a much larger clone differs from it by one base. The chain is built from TRBV7-6 and TRBJ2-2; the D gene is possibly TRBD1 (5 bases). Trimming pared 5 bases from V and 4 bases from J, leaving 14 bases between. Looked up from germline, CDR1 is SGHVS and CDR2 is FNYEAQ. This CDR3 has 15 amino acids. In nucleotides, the CDR3 is TGTGCCAGCAGCCAAGACTGGACAAGCACCGGGGAGCTGTTTTTT. It is translated as CASSQDWTSTGELFF.

The rearrangement links TRBV10-3 to TRBJ1-2; 9 bases line up with TRBD1. The CDR3 sequence is 15 residues long. The germline CDR1 and CDR2 sequences are ENHRY and SYGVKD. The ends lost 11 bases at V and 4 bases at J; junction bases unmatched: 14. The DNA of the CDR3 is TGTGCCGTGGGGGTTGGACAGGGGCTTGCCTATGGCTACACCTTC. Its translation is CAVGVGQGLAYGYTF.

This chain uses TRBV6-2 or TRBV6-3 with TRBJ2-7; D is unresolved. The CDR3 sequence is 16 residues long. With 6 bases removed from V and 1 base from J, the gap between germline ends came to 19 bases. Germline V gene lookup returns CDR1 MNHEY and CDR2 SVGEGT. Here the CDR3 reads CASSPPTGRRSYEQYV. CDR3 nucleotides: TGTGCCAGCAGCCCCCCAACTGGACGTCGTTCCTACGAGCAGTACGTC.

This chain joins TRBV29-1 and TRBJ2-2; 7 positions agree with TRBD2. Trimming took 8 bases from V and 4 from J; bases not matched to a gene: 13. The CDR3 length is 15 residues. The germline V gene encodes CDR1 SQVTM and CDR2 ANQGSEA. This chain's CDR3 is CSTTGRGASTGELFF. The CDR3 nucleotides are TGCAGCACCACGGGGAGGGGCGCCAGCACCGGGGAGCTGTTTTTT.

The chain employs TRBV7-2 and TRBJ2-1, with D possibly being TRBD2 (6 bases). Germline CDR1 SGHTA, CDR2 FQGNSA. The V end was cut by 7 bases, the J end by 2 bases, with 12 bases between. This CDR3 spans 14 amino acids. CDR3 residues: CASTWGEAYNEQFF. The CDR3 DNA reads as TGTGCCAGCACGTGGGGGGAAGCCTACAATGAGCAGTTCTTC.

The chain carries TRBV4-1 and TRBJ2-1; the match to TRBD2 covers 7 bases. There are 16 residues in the CDR3. From germline, CDR1 is MGHRA and CDR2 YSYEKL. V lost 3 bases to trimming and J lost 8 bases; unmatched junction nucleotides: 13. The chain's CDR3 is CASSQSGVSISYEQFF. The DNA for the CDR3 is TGCGCCAGCAGCCAGAGCGGGGTATCAATCTCCTATGAGCAGTTCTTC.

The genes are TRBV10-3 and TRBJ1-5; D is possibly TRBD1 (5 bases). Germline V gene lookup returns CDR1 ENHRY and CDR2 SYGVKD. The CDR3 is 13 amino acids. Between the trimmed V and J ends, which lost 0 bases and 6 bases, there was a span of 6 bases. The CDR3 is CAISESGGQPQHF. The CDR3, as DNA: TGTGCCATCAGTGAGTCGGGGGGTCAGCCCCAGCATTTT.

This chain uses TRBV19 with TRBJ2-5; 9 nucleotides match TRBD1. Per the germline V gene, CDR1 is LNHDA and CDR2 is SQIVND (reference sequence). The J segment lost 0 bases and the V segment lost 3 bases, leaving 5 bases of the junction unmatched. The CDR3 covers 16 residues. DNA for the CDR3: TGTGCCAGTAGTATGGGGGACAGGGACCACCAAGAGACCCAGTACTTC. It codes for CASSMGDRDHQETQYF. The full variable domain, in which reference TRBV19 and TRBJ2-5 provide the parts outside the CDR3, is DGGITQSPKYLFRKEGQNVTLSCEQNLNHDAMYWYRQDPGQGLRLIYYSQIVNDFQKGDIAEGYSVSREKKESFPLTVTSAQKNPTAFYLCASSMGDRDHQETQYFGPGTRLLVL.

This clonotype has just a few counts. The chain uses TRBV7-9 and TRBJ2-1; 9 bases align to TRBD2. Germline V CDR1 and CDR2: SEHNR, FQNEAQ (reference sequence). The CDR3 loop spans 16 amino acids. The J segment lost 4 bases and the V segment lost 5 bases, leaving 9 bases of the junction unmatched. DNA for the CDR3: TGTGCCAGCAGCACCGCTGGCGGGGGGGGGTACAATGAGCAGTTCTTC. The encoded protein is CASSTAGGGGYNEQFF. Based on the CDR3 plus reference TRBV7-9 and TRBJ2-1, the full variable domain is DTGVSQNPRHKITKRGQNVTFRCDPISEHNRLYWYRQTLGQGPEFLTYFQNEAQLEKSRLLSDRFSAERPKGSFSTLEIQRTEQGDSAMYLCASSTAGGGGYNEQFFGPGTRLTVL.

The chain links TRBV20-1 to TRBJ1-4; D is possibly TRBD1 (6 bases). Trimming removed 0 bases at V and 8 bases at J, with 13 bases between. The CDR3 consists of 14 residues. Germline values: CDR1 DFQATT, CDR2 SNEGSKA (reference sequence). CDR3: CSARDNRVEEKLFF. CDR3 DNA: TGCAGTGCTAGAGATAACAGGGTTGAGGAAAAACTGTTTTTT.